This T cell receptor (beta chain) was sequenced in a study of identifying expanded T cells in peripheral blood. Whole-study results and caveats: Across healthy donors, higher total template counts meant significantly greater two-week count variance. Differentially abundant clones: around 1.1 between replicates, around 17 at about 13 days, 19 to 20 at four.

The method was immunoSEQ multiplex PCR; TCRdb's version includes in-frame clones alone and lacks a portion of them. The table shows fewer than 130,000 clones, with roughly 91% occurring only once. The CDR3 covers 13 residues. Germline assignment: CDR1 ENHRY and CDR2 SYGVKD. Trimming stripped 11 bases from V and 7 bases from J, with 15 bases between. Healthy donors had no documented immune events, such as infections, while sampled. This clone was counted once. As yet, its antigen is unknown. The sequencing sample was made of blood. J is TRBJ1-6 and V is TRBV10-3, with unresolved D. The TCR sequence derives from a person aged 18 to 75 in good health. CDR3 nucleotides: TGTGCCGTCACCCGGGGTAGAAATTCACCCCTCCACTTT. It specifies CAVTRGRNSPLHF.